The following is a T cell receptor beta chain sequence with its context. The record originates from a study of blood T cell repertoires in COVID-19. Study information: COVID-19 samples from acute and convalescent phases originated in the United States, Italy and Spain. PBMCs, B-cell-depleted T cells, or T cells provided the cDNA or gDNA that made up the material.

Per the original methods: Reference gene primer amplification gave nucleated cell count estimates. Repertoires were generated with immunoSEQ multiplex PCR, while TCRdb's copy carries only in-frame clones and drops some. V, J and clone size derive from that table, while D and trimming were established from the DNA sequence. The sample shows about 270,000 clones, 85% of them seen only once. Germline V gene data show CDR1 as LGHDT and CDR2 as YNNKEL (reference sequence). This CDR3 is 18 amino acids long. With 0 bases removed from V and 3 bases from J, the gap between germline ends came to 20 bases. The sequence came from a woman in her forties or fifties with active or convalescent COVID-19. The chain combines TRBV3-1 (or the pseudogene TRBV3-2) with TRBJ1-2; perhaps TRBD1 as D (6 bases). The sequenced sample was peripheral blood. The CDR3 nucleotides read TGTGCCAGCAGCCAAGATTGGGGGGCGGGGGCGCGAGACTATGGCTACACCTTC. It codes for CASSQDWGAGARDYGYTF.